Below are 9 T cell receptor beta chains sequenced from a single sample in a study of blood T cell repertoires in COVID-19. Clones were sequenced by immunoSEQ multiplex PCR, and TCRdb holds only the in-frame ones, with some missing. The sample includes a few hundred thousand clones, less than 95% of them seen just once. What was sequenced was PBMCs or T cells enriched from blood (not recorded which). These receptors came from a man younger than 35 who had recovered from COVID-19.

Ten or more counts support this clone. The CDR3 DNA reads TGTGCCAGCAGCTTAACGGGGAACATTCAGTACTTC. Translated: CASSLTGNIQYF. The chain links TRBV7-9 to TRBJ2-4, with D maybe TRBD2 (5 bases). Germline V gene sequence: CDR1 SEHNR, CDR2 FQNEAQ (reference sequence). CDR3 size: 12 residues. The ends were cut back, 2 bases at V and 7 bases at J, with 6 bases in the middle. The full variable domain, completed using reference TRBV7-9 and TRBJ2-4, is DTGVSQNPRHKITKRGQNVTFRCDPISEHNRLYWYRQTLGQGPEFLTYFQNEAQLEKSRLLSDRFSAERPKGSFSTLEIQRTEQGDSAMYLCASSLTGNIQYFGAGTRLSVL.

V gene TRBV27 combines with J gene TRBJ1-6; no reliable D call. CDR3 size: 15 residues. Between the trimmed V and J ends, which lost 2 bases and 5 bases, there was a span of 10 bases. Germline lookup yields CDR1 MNHEY and CDR2 SMNVEV (reference sequence). CDR3 amino acids: CASSLLYSNNSPLHF. For the CDR3, the DNA is TGTGCCAGCAGTTTACTGTACTCTAATAATTCACCCCTCCACTTT.

This chain uses TRBV27 with TRBJ2-7, with D perhaps matching TRBD1 (5 bases). Trimming left V 2 bases short and J 2 bases short, with 16 bases between. The V gene's germline CDR1 is MNHEY and CDR2 SMNVEV (reference sequence). The CDR3 runs 16 residues. Here the CDR3 reads CASSLKVGDRPYEQYF. The CDR3 DNA is TGTGCCAGCAGTTTAAAAGTGGGTGACAGACCCTACGAGCAGTACTTC.

This chain uses TRBV11-2 with TRBJ1-6; D is ambiguous. This CDR3 is 13 amino acids long. In germline, CDR1 is SGHAT, CDR2 FQNNGV. Trimming removed 5 bases from V and 10 bases from J, with 12 bases in between. CDR3 DNA: TGTGCCAGCAGCCGTTCTTCGGGATCACCCCTCCACTTT. Translating gives CASSRSSGSPLHF.

The V call is TRBV27, the J call TRBJ2-7, with D unresolved. Germline CDR1 reads MNHEY; CDR2 reads SMNVEV (reference sequence). The CDR3 has 11 residues. The ends were cut back, 6 bases at V and 4 bases at J, with 7 bases in the middle. The CDR3: CASSPEYEQYF. The DNA of the CDR3 is TGTGCCAGCAGCCCCGAGTACGAGCAGTACTTC.

The chain links TRBV10-3 to TRBJ2-3; D possibly corresponds to TRBD2 (7 bases). Trimming cost V 2 bases and J 2 bases, with 11 bases left between them. The CDR3 covers 15 residues. From germline, CDR1 is ENHRY and CDR2 SYGVKD. Written as DNA, the CDR3 is TGTGCCATCAGTGAGGAGGGGGGGGTCACAGATACGCAGTATTTT. This codes for CAISEEGGVTDTQYF.

V is TRBV28 and J is TRBJ1-3; D is undetermined. V lost 7 bases and J lost 0, with 7 bases in between. Germline V gives CDR1 MDHEN, CDR2 SYDVKM. This CDR3 contains 13 residues. CDR3: CASIERSGNTIYF. Written as DNA, the CDR3 is TGTGCCAGCATAGAACGCTCTGGAAACACCATATATTTT.

The CDR3 here is CASSTLGRGREAFF. In DNA form, the CDR3 reads TGTGCCAGTAGTACCCTAGGGCGGGGCCGGGAAGCTTTCTTT. The chain combines TRBV19 with TRBJ1-1; possibly TRBD1 for D (5 bases). This CDR3 region has 14 residues. Germline lookup yields CDR1 LNHDA and CDR2 SQIVND (reference sequence). V was clipped by 4 bases and J by 8 bases, with 17 bases between them.

The J gene is TRBJ2-3, the V gene TRBV7-3; D gene ambiguous. The germline CDR1 and CDR2 sequences are SGHTA and FQGTGA. The V gene lost 5 bases and the J gene lost 2 bases, with 11 bases spanning the gap. This CDR3 spans 14 amino acids. Here the CDR3 DNA reads TGTGCCAGCAGCCCCGCGAGGTCCACAGATACGCAGTATTTT. Its protein product is CASSPARSTDTQYF. Based on the CDR3 plus reference TRBV7-3 and TRBJ2-3, the full variable domain is GAGVSQTPSNKVTEKGKYVELRCDPISGHTALYWYRQSLGQGPEFLIYFQGTGAADDSGLPNDRFFAVRPEGSVSTLKIQRTERGDSAVYLCASSPARSTDTQYFGPGTRLTVL.